This entry concerns a single T cell receptor beta chain. Its antigen is unidentified. These data belong to a study of CD8+CD57+ T cells in acquired aplastic anemia. In the study overall: Average DNA yield from sorted CD4+ and CD8+ cells was about 3.2 ug. Approximately 10 million reads were obtained on average for healthy donor CD4+ cells.

Template material for TCR beta VDJ and CDR3 profiling consisted of genomic DNA. TCRdb ran MiXCR on the reads and lists one entry per CDR3 protein. The sample gives over 200,000 distinct CDR3 sequences, approximately 60% of which show up once; approximately 30% is in the top ten. The CDR3 is made up of 15 amino acids. Germline assignment: CDR1 KGHDR and CDR2 SFDVKD. Germline trimming cut 8 bases from V and 2 bases from J; bases unmatched to any gene: 9. Study-wide points: Common to patients and controls were around 30 CD8+ CDR3 sequences. Significance was not reached for CD8+ Simpson's diversity between patients and controls.

The sequenced material came from sorted CD4+, CD8+, or CD8+CD57+ T cells (not recorded which) from PBMCs. The chain links TRBV24-1 to TRBJ2-5, with 8 nucleotides matching TRBD1. The sequence was obtained from a human donor in good health. The CDR3 sequence is CATTGTGGAQETQYF. CDR3 nucleotides: TGTGCCACCACGGGGACAGGTGGGGCACAAGAGACCCAGTACTTC.